The clone carrying this T cell receptor (beta chain) has ten or more counts. Its matching antigen is unknown. A NOSPECS grade of at least 4, a Clinical Activity Score of at least 3 and duration under 3 months were recorded in ophthalmopathy patients. The PBMCs had their origin in 7.5 to 10 ml of fresh peripheral blood. RNA transcripts served as the template for amplifying TCR beta CDR3 regions. Researchers ran a first-round RT-PCR on the TCR CDR3 using the HTBI primer set. TCRdb called the multiplex PCR reads again in MiXCR, with one record for every CDR3 protein. The sample carries around 520,000 distinct CDR3 sequences, roughly 25% recorded once. These data come from a study of T cells in Graves' hyperthyroidism and ophthalmopathy. The study, taken as a whole, reports: Most thyroid-expanded clonotypes above 0.001 were also found in blood. Ophthalmopathy was model-predicted a median roughly 6.3 months pre-onset.

Between the trimmed V and J ends, which lost 5 bases and 1 base, there was a span of 12 bases. Germline lookup yields CDR1 MDHEN and CDR2 SYDVKM. The CDR3 has 14 amino acids. Sequenced sample: blood. The TCR originated in a woman in her twenties or thirties with Graves' ophthalmopathy. V is TRBV28 and J is TRBJ2-7; maybe TRBD1 (5 bases). The CDR3 nucleotides read TGTGCCAGCAGTCATGGCAGGGTTTCCTACGAGCAGTACTTC. It codes for CASSHGRVSYEQYF.